The entry below describes one TCR beta chain. Patients all relapsed after autologous stem cell transplantation, and there was variation in brentuximab vedotin exposure. The germline V gene encodes CDR1 LNHDA and CDR2 SQIVND (reference sequence). Deletions cut 6 bases from V and 2 bases from J, with 15 bases between. The CDR3 spans 15 residues. The data originate from a study of PD-1 blockade in classical Hodgkin lymphoma. Produced via immunoSEQ multiplex PCR; TCRdb's table is partial and in-frame only. This table has under 70,000 clones, about 70% appearing once. The material sequenced was peripheral blood mononuclear cells (PBMCs), taken before the second cycle of nivolumab. This clonotype was obtained from a human donor with classical Hodgkin lymphoma. This sequence joins TRBV19 and TRBJ2-3; D unresolved. CDR3 amino acids: CASSLGPYLTDTQYF. CDR3 coding DNA: TGTGCCAGTAGCCTAGGACCATACCTCACAGATACGCAGTATTTT.